A single sample gave rise to the 6 T cell receptor beta chains below, sequenced in a study of blood T cell repertoires in COVID-19. Repertoires were generated with immunoSEQ multiplex PCR, while TCRdb's copy carries only in-frame clones and drops some. The table includes 120,000 to 150,000 clones, around 80% detected once. Sequencing was carried out using peripheral blood. These TCRs come from a man in his 60s with acute or convalescent COVID-19.

CDR3 DNA sequence: TGTGCCAGCAGCTTAGGCCACAGCTCCTACGAGCAGTACTTC. It is translated as CASSLGHSSYEQYF. V gene TRBV7-8 combines with J gene TRBJ2-7; D not resolved. V was cut by 1 base and J by 0 bases, with 7 bases left in between. Germline V lookup: CDR1 SGHVS, CDR2 FQNEAQ. The CDR3 sequence is 14 residues long.

There are a few counts of this clone. The sample holds other DNA sequences that translate to the same CDR3. The chain couples TRBV2 to TRBJ1-5, with 8 bases identical to TRBD1. V shed 4 bases and J 2 bases; nucleotides not matched to a gene: 1. The CDR3 runs to 14 residues. Germline assignment: CDR1 SNHLY and CDR2 FYNNEI. In DNA, the CDR3 is TGTGCCAGCAGTGGGGGACAGGGCAATCAGCCCCAGCATTTT. Translating gives CASSGGQGNQPQHF.

This rearrangement joins TRBV2 to TRBJ1-2, with unresolved D. The CDR3 is 14 amino acids. Trimming removed 3 bases from V and 0 bases from J, with 8 bases in between. Per germline, CDR1 SNHLY and CDR2 FYNNEI. The chain's CDR3 is CASSEAEANYGYTF. As DNA, the CDR3 is TGTGCCAGCAGTGAGGCAGAAGCTAACTATGGCTACACCTTC.

This clone was counted once. The rearrangement joins TRBV5-1 to TRBJ1-1; possibly TRBD1 for D (5 bases). V was trimmed by 3 bases and J by 5 bases, leaving 11 bases between them. Germline CDR1 reads SGHRS; CDR2 reads YFSETQ. The CDR3 consists of 13 residues. The CDR3 spells CASSSRVATEAFF. CDR3 DNA sequence: TGCGCCAGCAGCTCCAGGGTGGCGACTGAAGCTTTCTTT.

The V call is TRBV9, the J call TRBJ2-3; perhaps TRBD1 as D (6 bases). This CDR3 spans 14 amino acids. V was pared by 0 bases and J by 2 bases, with 7 bases between. Looked up from germline, CDR1 is SGDLS and CDR2 is YYNGEE. The CDR3 nucleotides are TGTGCCAGCAGCGTAGGGACAGTCACAGATACGCAGTATTTT. It encodes CASSVGTVTDTQYF. Variable domain in full (rest from reference TRBV9 and TRBJ2-3): DSGVTQTPKHLITATGQRVTLRCSPRSGDLSVYWYQQSLDQGLQFLIQYYNGEERAKGNILERFSAQQFPDLHSELNLSSLELGDSALYFCASSVGTVTDTQYFGPGTRLTVL.

V and J are TRBV7-9 and TRBJ2-7, with a weak D call TRBD2 (6 bases). CDR3 length: 15 residues. V was cut by 1 base and J by 1 base, with 11 bases left in between. Germline V lookup: CDR1 SEHNR, CDR2 FQNEAQ (reference sequence). The CDR3 DNA sequence: TGTGCCAGCAGCTTAGTTCGGGGAGGTTCCTACGAGCAGTACTTC. It yields the protein CASSLVRGGSYEQYF.